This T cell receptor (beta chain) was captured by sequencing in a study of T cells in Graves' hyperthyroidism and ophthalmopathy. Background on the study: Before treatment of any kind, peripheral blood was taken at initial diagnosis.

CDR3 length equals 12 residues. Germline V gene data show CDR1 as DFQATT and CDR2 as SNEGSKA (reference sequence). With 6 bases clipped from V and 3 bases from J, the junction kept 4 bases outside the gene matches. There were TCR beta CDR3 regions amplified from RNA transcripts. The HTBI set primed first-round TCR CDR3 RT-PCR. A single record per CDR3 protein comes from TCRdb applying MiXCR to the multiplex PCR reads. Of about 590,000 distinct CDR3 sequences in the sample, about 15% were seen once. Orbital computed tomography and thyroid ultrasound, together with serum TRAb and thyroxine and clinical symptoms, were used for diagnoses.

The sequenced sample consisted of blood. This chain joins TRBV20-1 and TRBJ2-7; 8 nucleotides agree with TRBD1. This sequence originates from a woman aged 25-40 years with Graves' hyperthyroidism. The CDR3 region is CSAIGQGYEQYF. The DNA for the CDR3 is TGCAGTGCCATAGGACAGGGCTACGAGCAGTACTTC.